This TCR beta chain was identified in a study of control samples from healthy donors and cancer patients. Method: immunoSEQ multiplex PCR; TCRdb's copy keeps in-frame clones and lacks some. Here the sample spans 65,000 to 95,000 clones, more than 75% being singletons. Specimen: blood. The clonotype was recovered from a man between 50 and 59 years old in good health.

CDR3 loop: CASSQVPGYGYTF. CDR3 DNA sequence: TGTGCCAGCAGCCAAGTACCAGGTTATGGCTACACCTTC. V and J are TRBV11-3 and TRBJ1-2, with D unclear. CDR1 is SGHNT, CDR2 YENEEA, per germline. CDR3 size: 13 residues. Trimming left V 5 bases short and J 5 bases short, with 12 bases between.